This TCR beta chain was recorded in a study of T cells in localized non-small cell lung cancer. Notes on the study in general: Among the tissues sampled, uninvolved adjacent lung had the highest T cell clonality, above tumor. Appearances in adjacent lung were noted for a median 57 of the top 100 tumor clones. Prolonged overall survival went with higher T cell density in the blood.

This CDR3 is 17 amino acids long. The trim removed 0 bases at V and 7 bases at J, leaving 9 bases unmatched. Germline lookup yields CDR1 MGHRA and CDR2 YSYEKL. Sequencing used immunoSEQ multiplex PCR; TCRdb keeps in-frame clones, though not all of them. The sample lists over 40,000 clones; about 88% were seen once. Comment on this clone: Antigen unknown.

The chain is built from TRBV4-1 and TRBJ1-4; 9 positions match TRBD1. Sequences were derived from peripheral blood, sampled before any cancer treatment. The receptor's source is a woman aged 18 to 55 with stage III lung adenocarcinoma. This chain's CDR3 is CASSQDYPQGAGEKLFF. For the CDR3, the DNA is TGCGCCAGCAGCCAAGATTACCCACAGGGGGCGGGTGAAAAACTGTTTTTT.